The TCR beta chain under discussion was sequenced for a study of T-cell reconstitution after alpha-beta-depleted transplantation in children. Trimming removed 5 bases at V and 0 bases at J, with 14 bases between. Germline-derived CDR1 and CDR2 are SGHTA and FQGTGA. The CDR3 totals 16 residues. Unique molecular identifiers were built into the TCRbeta library. TCRdb passed the PCR reads through MiXCR, listing each CDR3 protein once. The top ten clones hold 4.5% to 7% of a sample with approximately 400,000 distinct CDR3 sequences, about a tenth of them seen once. The sample consisted of PBMCs from the stem cell graft donor, taken from the stem cell graft. This clonotype was sampled from a human donor who donated a stem cell graft to a child with acute myeloid leukemia. This rearrangement joins TRBV7-3 to TRBJ2-1; possibly TRBD1 for D (6 bases). CDR3 in DNA: TGTGCCAGCAGCCATCACGGGGACAACTCCTACAATGAGCAGTTCTTC. It yields the protein CASSHHGDNSYNEQFF.